This T cell receptor (beta chain) was sequenced for a study of blood T cell repertoires in COVID-19. Ages ranged from about 18 to 89 years, with residence in under 25 US areas. Participant reports of clinical history set cohort assignment. Per the original methods: Amplified reference gene primers provided the basis for estimating nucleated cell counts. Measured with immunoSEQ multiplex PCR; TCRdb has only the in-frame clones, and not every one. Clonal size and the V and J genes are those of that table, whereas D and trimming came from the DNA. Among 330,000 or so clones listed, 85% to 90% were seen once. The CDR3 consists of 13 residues. Germline assignment: CDR1 MDHEN and CDR2 SYDVKM. V was clipped by 4 bases and J by 6 bases, with 10 bases between them.

Sequenced sample: PBMCs or T cells enriched from blood (not recorded which). The chain links TRBV28 to TRBJ1-5; D may be TRBD1 (5 bases). The TCR comes from a woman aged 25 to 45 who had been exposed to COVID-19. Written as DNA, the CDR3 is TGTGCCAGCAGTTCAGGGTATGTTCAGCCCCAGCATTTT. Its translation is CASSSGYVQPQHF.